This T cell receptor beta chain was retrieved from a study of shared clonotypes between healthy human individuals. This CDR3 contains 14 residues. V lost 7 bases, J lost 10 bases, and 23 bases lay in between. The germline gives CDR1 MDHEN, CDR2 SYDVKM. This table comes from immunoSEQ multiplex PCR, and its TCRdb copy is limited to in-frame clones, with some not included. The sample has about 450,000 clones, 79% seen once; the top ten hold approximately 12%. The sequence was collected from a woman aged 40-49 years in good health. Some clones in this sample may be carry-over from other donors' samples. Sample: PBMCs. The J gene is TRBJ2-7, the V gene TRBV28; D is unresolved. The CDR3 loop is CASISRKTPLKQYF. The CDR3 DNA follows: TGTGCCAGCATTTCCCGAAAGACACCTTTGAAACAGTACTTC.